One sample yielded the 26 T cell receptor beta chains listed below, sequenced in a study of immune cell composition in non-small cell lung cancer. Profiled with immunoSEQ multiplex PCR; TCRdb holds only in-frame clones, not every one. Counted here are about 9,000 clones, less than 80% occurring once; the ten biggest clones make up around 9.9%. The sequenced sample consisted of lung tumor tissue. These receptors were obtained from a human donor with non-small cell lung cancer.

V usage is TRBV28 and J usage is TRBJ1-1; D possibly corresponds to TRBD1 (5 bases). V was clipped by 3 bases and J by 5 bases, with 13 bases between them. Looked up from germline, CDR1 is MDHEN and CDR2 is SYDVKM. The CDR3 has 14 residues. DNA of the CDR3: TGTGCCAGCAGTTTGAAGGGGCGGGGGACTGAAGCTTTCTTT. Residues: CASSLKGRGTEAFF.

This rearrangement joins TRBV19 to TRBJ1-5; D is ambiguous. Germline-derived CDR1 and CDR2 are LNHDA and SQIVND (reference sequence). The CDR3 has 16 residues. The ends were cut back, 6 bases at V and 5 bases at J, with 20 bases in the middle. The CDR3 is CASSPPRGGGHQPQHF. As DNA, the CDR3 is TGTGCCAGTAGCCCTCCCCGGGGTGGAGGGCATCAGCCCCAGCATTTT.

The CDR3 here is CASSLMGGPLNTGELFF. The CDR3, as DNA: TGTGCCAGCAGTTTGATGGGGGGGCCCCTTAACACCGGGGAGCTGTTTTTT. This chain joins TRBV28 and TRBJ2-2, with a tentative D call TRBD2 (7 bases). CDR3 size: 17 residues. Trimming cost V 3 bases and J 2 bases, with 16 bases left between them. Germline CDR1 is MDHEN and CDR2 is SYDVKM.

The CDR3 here is CASSPLLSSGGITDTQYF. The CDR3 nucleotides are TGTGCCAGCTCACCACTCCTCTCTAGCGGGGGGATCACAGATACGCAGTATTTT. V is TRBV18 and J is TRBJ2-3, with 11 bases aligning to TRBD2. The germline V gene encodes CDR1 KGHSH and CDR2 LQKENI. J was trimmed by 2 bases and V by 1 base; bases with no gene match: 8. The CDR3 is 18 amino acids.

Comment on this clone: Mismatch with germline at one junction end may stem from a read error. V and J are TRBV4-1 and TRBJ1-3, with D possibly being TRBD1 (5 bases). Germline lookup yields CDR1 MGHRA and CDR2 YSYEKL. The CDR3 contains 17 residues. The CDR3 reads CASSLNQESGQPNNIYF. In DNA, the CDR3 is TGCGCCAGCAGCCTCAACCAGGAATCAGGACAACCAAACAACATATATTTT.

V and J are TRBV30 and TRBJ2-1; weak D call: TRBD1 (5 bases). The CDR3 loop spans 11 amino acids. The ends were cut back, 4 bases at V and 9 bases at J, with 10 bases in the middle. CDR1 is GTSNPN and CDR2 is SVGIG in the germline V gene (reference sequence). CDR3 in amino acids: CAWTGMGEQFF. As DNA, the CDR3 is TGTGCCTGGACAGGGATGGGTGAGCAGTTCTTC.

This clone appeared once. This rearrangement joins TRBV27 to TRBJ1-3, with D unresolved. The V and J ends lost 5 bases and 0 bases respectively, with 8 bases between them. The CDR3 spans 14 residues. Looked up from germline, CDR1 is MNHEY and CDR2 is SMNVEV (reference sequence). This CDR3 reads CASSLSFSGNTIYF. The CDR3 bases are TGTGCCAGCAGTCTCTCTTTCTCTGGAAACACCATATATTTT.

As for this clone: Germline is not matched at one junction end, which may reflect a read error. The rearrangement links TRBV7-2 to TRBJ1-6, with no clear D. Germline CDR1 reads SGHTA; CDR2 reads FQGNSA. The CDR3 runs 17 residues. CDR3 protein: CASRLAEQSSYNSPLHF. The CDR3 DNA reads TGTGCCAGCAGATTAGCCGAACAGAGCTCCTATAATTCACCCCTCCACTTT.

This chain links TRBV7-3 with TRBJ2-3; TRBD2 is a possible D gene (7 bases). V gave up 3 bases and J gave up 0 bases, with 13 bases separating them. The CDR3 sequence is 16 residues long. Looked up from germline, CDR1 is SGHTA and CDR2 is FQGTGA. The CDR3 reads CASSLWGGASTDTQYF. As DNA, the CDR3 is TGTGCCAGCAGCTTGTGGGGGGGGGCTAGCACAGATACGCAGTATTTT.

The chain has TRBV28 and TRBJ2-1; maybe TRBD2 (5 bases). The V end was cut by 7 bases, the J end by 6 bases, with 13 bases between. The CDR3 has 13 amino acids. Germline assignment: CDR1 MDHEN and CDR2 SYDVKM. CDR3 nucleotide sequence: TGTGCCAGCAACGGAGGTTCGGCCAATGAGCAGTTCTTC. Protein sequence: CASNGGSANEQFF.

V is TRBV29-1 and J is TRBJ1-1, with TRBD1 as a possible D gene (6 bases). CDR3 length equals 13 residues. The V and J ends lost 6 bases and 4 bases respectively, with 15 bases between them. Germline V gene data show CDR1 as SQVTM and CDR2 as ANQGSEA. In DNA form, the CDR3 reads TGCAGCGTCGACCTGGCCAGGGGCACTGAAGCTTTCTTT. It codes for CSVDLARGTEAFF.

The chain is built from TRBV2 and TRBJ1-5; tentative D call: TRBD1 (5 bases). Trimming stripped 6 bases from V and 3 bases from J, with 12 bases between. Germline assignment: CDR1 SNHLY and CDR2 FYNNEI. The CDR3 totals 14 residues. CDR3: CASSQNRYNQPQHF. In nucleotides, the CDR3 is TGTGCCAGCAGCCAGAACAGGTACAATCAGCCCCAGCATTTT. Drawing the rest from reference TRBV2 and TRBJ1-5, the complete variable domain is EPEVTQTPSHQVTQMGQEVILRCVPISNHLYFYWYRQILGQKVEFLVSFYNNEISEKSEIFDDQFSVERPDGSNFTLKIRSTKLEDSAMYFCASSQNRYNQPQHFGDGTRLSIL.

The CDR3 nucleotides are TGCAGCGTTGGAAGGTCAAATGAGCAGTTCTTC. Encoded protein: CSVGRSNEQFF. V is TRBV29-1 and J is TRBJ2-1; D not resolved. This CDR3 is 11 amino acids long. Deletions cut 4 bases from V and 7 bases from J, with 8 bases between. CDR1 is SQVTM and CDR2 is ANQGSEA in the germline V gene.

The sample holds a few counts of this clone. The chain has TRBV9 and TRBJ1-5; 9 bases are shared with TRBD1. The CDR3 has 17 residues. Germline V CDR1 and CDR2: SGDLS, YYNGEE. The junction had 11 bases not matched to a gene; V was cut back by 4 bases and J by 3 bases. The CDR3 DNA reads as TGTGCCAGCAGCCCTCGGGGGGGACAGGGTGACAATCAGCCCCAGCATTTT. Translation gives CASSPRGGQGDNQPQHF.

This clone was recorded only once. The chain employs TRBV7-6 and TRBJ2-7, with D perhaps matching TRBD1 or TRBD2 (5 bases each). The V gene lost 5 bases and the J gene lost 5 bases, with 16 bases spanning the gap. The CDR3 has 14 residues. Per the germline V gene, CDR1 is SGHVS and CDR2 is FNYEAQ. In DNA form, the CDR3 reads TGTGCCAGCAGCCTACTAGGGGTTTTGGACGAGCAGTACTTC. It translates to CASSLLGVLDEQYF.

The V and J genes are TRBV25-1 and TRBJ1-2, with D unresolved. The germline gives CDR1 MGHDK, CDR2 SYGVNS. V shed 3 bases and J shed 1 base, with 3 bases lying between them. The CDR3 is 12 amino acids. CDR3 DNA sequence: TGTGCCAGCAGTGAGCTTAACTATGGCTACACCTTC. As protein: CASSELNYGYTF.

The sample holds one count of this clone. The chain couples TRBV11-2 to TRBJ2-1; 11 nucleotides match TRBD2. This CDR3 has 17 amino acids. Germline CDR1 reads SGHAT; CDR2 reads FQNNGV. Trimming at V came to 5 bases and at J to 8 bases, leaving 14 bases not matched to a gene. The CDR3 sequence is CASSPDLLSGRVYEQFF. The CDR3 region has the DNA TGTGCCAGCAGCCCGGACCTCCTTAGCGGGAGGGTCTATGAGCAGTTCTTC.

The gene calls are TRBV30 and TRBJ1-4; D not certain. This CDR3 is 10 amino acids long. Germline CDR1 and CDR2: GTSNPN and SVGIG (reference sequence). Trimming left V 6 bases short and J 6 bases short, with 5 bases between. DNA of the CDR3: TGTGCCTGCCGCCATGAAAAACTGTTTTTT. Protein product: CACRHEKLFF.

V usage is TRBV6-1 and J usage is TRBJ2-5, with D perhaps matching TRBD2 (5 bases). The J call may be faulty, since TRBJ2-7 better matches the DNA end. The CDR3 loop spans 12 amino acids. Per germline, CDR1 MNHNS and CDR2 SASEGT. The CDR3 region is CASSQEGYEQYF. The DNA of the CDR3 is TGTGCCAGCAGCCAAGAGGGATACGAGCAGTACTTC.

The chain recombines TRBV28 with TRBJ2-1; perhaps TRBD2 as D (7 bases). This CDR3 is built from 18 residues. Germline CDR1 MDHEN, CDR2 SYDVKM. V lost 1 base to trimming and J lost 0 bases, with 16 bases between them. CDR3 in DNA: TGTGCCAGCAGTTTATATCCCAGGGGCGGGGGCTCCTACAATGAGCAGTTCTTC. It yields the protein CASSLYPRGGGSYNEQFF.

The chain recombines TRBV5-4 with TRBJ2-7; TRBD1 aligns across 12 bases. Germline V gene lookup returns CDR1 SGHNT and CDR2 YYREEE (reference sequence). V shed 0 bases and J 6 bases; nucleotides not matched to a gene: 4. The CDR3 totals 15 residues. CDR3 amino acids: CASSLVGTGGGEQYF. In nucleotides, the CDR3 is TGTGCCAGCAGCTTGGTAGGGACAGGGGGCGGCGAGCAGTACTTC. The complete variable domain, with remaining parts taken from reference TRBV5-4 and TRBJ2-7, reads ETGVTQSPTHLIKTRGQQVTLRCSSQSGHNTVSWYQQALGQGPQFIFQYYREEENGRGNFPPRFSGLQFPNYSSELNVNALELDDSALYLCASSLVGTGGGEQYFGPGTRLTVT.

The V and J genes are TRBV7-9 and TRBJ1-1; TRBD1 matches 7 bases. V dropped 0 bases and J dropped 3; count of bases not matched to a gene: 7. The CDR3 is 16 residues long. Per germline, CDR1 SEHNR and CDR2 FQNEAQ (reference sequence). CDR3 DNA: TGTGCCAGCAGCTTAGCGGGGACAGCGAAGGACACTGAAGCTTTCTTT. As protein: CASSLAGTAKDTEAFF.

The rearrangement links TRBV29-1 to TRBJ2-7, with D possibly being TRBD1 or TRBD2 (5 bases each). V was clipped by 6 bases and J by 3 bases, with 12 bases between them. The CDR3 has 12 amino acids. CDR1 is SQVTM, CDR2 ANQGSEA, per germline. CDR3 region: CSVRDGIYEQYF. CDR3 sequence (DNA): TGCAGCGTCAGGGACGGCATCTACGAGCAGTACTTC.

The chain is built from TRBV30 and TRBJ2-1; 7 positions match TRBD2. CDR1 GTSNPN and CDR2 SVGIG come from the germline V gene (reference sequence). The CDR3 sequence is 13 residues long. The junction had 6 bases not matched to a gene; V was cut back by 2 bases and J by 8 bases. The chain's CDR3 is CAWSKPRGDEQFF. The DNA for the CDR3 is TGTGCCTGGAGTAAGCCTCGGGGGGATGAGCAGTTCTTC.

This chain connects TRBV11-3 to TRBJ2-5; the D is unclear. The ends were cut back, 0 bases at V and 1 base at J, with 0 bases in the middle. The length of the CDR3 is 12 residues. CDR1 SGHNT and CDR2 YENEEA come from the germline V gene. In DNA, the CDR3 is TGTGCCAGCAGCTTAGACCAAGAGACCCAGTACTTC. Translating gives CASSLDQETQYF.

The chain carries TRBV29-1 and TRBJ2-5; D ambiguous. This CDR3 contains 12 residues. Germline-derived CDR1 and CDR2 are SQVTM and ANQGSEA. V was cut by 5 bases and J by 4 bases, with 11 bases left in between. The CDR3 is CSVSGLGETQYF. The CDR3 region has the DNA TGCAGCGTTTCAGGTCTGGGAGAGACCCAGTACTTC.